This is a list of T cell receptor beta chains from one sample in a study of cytomegalovirus exposure and HLA in healthy donors. The data were produced by immunoSEQ multiplex PCR, yet TCRdb's version contains in-frame clones alone and is incomplete. The table lists 110,000 or so clones, about 80% of them singletons, with about 8% in the top ten. Sequenced material: PBMCs. Receptor source: a woman aged 45-59 years in good health and CMV-seropositive. Each CDR3 is given with its conserved first and last residue. The order of the fields is J gene, clone size, D gene, V gene, CDR3 DNA, CDR3 protein. A D gene is named only where the DNA matches it firmly. A row's size may be missing; if present it is once, few, many or a size class.

J gene: TRBJ2-1
clone size: .
D gene: TRBD2
V gene: TRBV5-1
CDR3 DNA: TGCGCCAGCAGCTTGCAAGCGGGAGGGCCCGATGAGCAGTTCTTC
CDR3 protein: CASSLQAGGPDEQFF

J gene: TRBJ2-3
clone size: .
D gene: TRBD1
V gene: TRBV6-1
CDR3 DNA: TGTGCCAGCAGTGAAGCGGGGACAGGCTGGACCAGGCAGTATTTT
CDR3 protein: CASSEAGTGWTRQYF

J gene: TRBJ2-7
clone size: once
D gene: TRBD2
V gene: TRBV7-9
CDR3 DNA: TGTGCCAGCGGAAGAGAGGCGGGAGTATACGAGCAGTACTTC
CDR3 protein: CASGREAGVYEQYF

J gene: TRBJ2-1
clone size: .
D gene: TRBD1
V gene: TRBV9
CDR3 DNA: TGTGCCAGCAGCGTTACAGGGGTCGATGAGCAGTTCTTC
CDR3 protein: CASSVTGVDEQFF

J gene: TRBJ1-2
clone size: few
D gene: TRBD1
V gene: TRBV27
CDR3 DNA: TGTGCCAGCAGTCGCATACAGGGGTACGGCTACACCTTC
CDR3 protein: CASSRIQGYGYTF

J gene: TRBJ1-5
clone size: few
D gene: .
V gene: TRBV4-1
CDR3 DNA: TGCGCCAGCAGCCAAGCTGCAGGGAACAATCAGCCCCAGCATTTT
CDR3 protein: CASSQAAGNNQPQHF

J gene: TRBJ1-5
clone size: .
D gene: .
V gene: TRBV2
CDR3 DNA: TGTGCCAGCAGTGAGAGAGGGAGCAATCAGCCCCAGCATTTT
CDR3 protein: CASSERGSNQPQHF

J gene: TRBJ2-7
clone size: once
D gene: .
V gene: TRBV5-4
CDR3 DNA: TGTGCCAGCAGCTCAGGGGTGGGGGTCTACGAGCAGTACTTC
CDR3 protein: CASSSGVGVYEQYF

J gene: TRBJ1-3
clone size: once
D gene: TRBD1
V gene: TRBV6-6
CDR3 DNA: TGTGCCAGCAGTTCAGACAGGGGTGCTGGAAACACCATATATTTT
CDR3 protein: CASSSDRGAGNTIYF

J gene: TRBJ2-2
clone size: .
D gene: TRBD2
V gene: TRBV6-4
CDR3 DNA: TGTGCCAGCAGTGGACTAGCGGGAGGTGGAGAGCTGTTTTTT
CDR3 protein: CASSGLAGGGELFF

J gene: TRBJ2-3
clone size: .
D gene: .
V gene: TRBV6-1
CDR3 DNA: TGTGCCAGCAGGCGGGACCGCACAGATACGCAGTATTTT
CDR3 protein: CASRRDRTDTQYF

J gene: TRBJ2-3
clone size: .
D gene: .
V gene: TRBV29-1
CDR3 DNA: TGCAGCGTTGAAGTTGACAGCCTGCCGGATACGCAGTATTTT
CDR3 protein: CSVEVDSLPDTQYF

J gene: TRBJ2-1
clone size: .
D gene: TRBD2
V gene: TRBV7-2
CDR3 DNA: TGTGCCAGCAGCTTAGGGCCCTCGGTCGGGGGGGCGCGTGAGCAGTTCTTC
CDR3 protein: CASSLGPSVGGAREQFF

J gene: TRBJ1-2
clone size: .
D gene: .
V gene: TRBV11-2
CDR3 DNA: TGTGCCAGCACCCCGGACAGCATCATAAACTATGGCTACACCTTC
CDR3 protein: CASTPDSIINYGYTF

J gene: TRBJ2-6
clone size: .
D gene: .
V gene: TRBV18
CDR3 DNA: TGTGCCAGCTCAGACGACAATCCTGGGGCCAACGTCCTGACTTTC
CDR3 protein: CASSDDNPGANVLTF

J gene: TRBJ2-2
clone size: few
D gene: .
V gene: TRBV19
CDR3 DNA: TGTGCCAGTACCTTTAGAGGGGGCACCGGGGAGCTGTTTTTT
CDR3 protein: CASTFRGGTGELFF

J gene: TRBJ2-1
clone size: .
D gene: TRBD1
V gene: TRBV7-9
CDR3 DNA: TGTGCCAGCAGCCGAGCCCGGACAGGGGGCTACGATGAGCAGTTCTTC
CDR3 protein: CASSRARTGGYDEQFF

J gene: TRBJ1-6
clone size: .
D gene: .
V gene: TRBV6-5
CDR3 DNA: TGTGCCAGCAGCCGAGGGTTTACTAATTCACCCCTCCACTTT
CDR3 protein: CASSRGFTNSPLHF

J gene: TRBJ2-5
clone size: .
D gene: .
V gene: TRBV10-3
CDR3 DNA: TGTGCCATCAGCACTCAGGGGAGAGAGACCCAGTACTTC
CDR3 protein: CAISTQGRETQYF

J gene: TRBJ2-5
clone size: .
D gene: TRBD1
V gene: TRBV19
CDR3 DNA: TGTGCCAGTAGTATAAGGGGGCAGGAGACCCAGTACTTC
CDR3 protein: CASSIRGQETQYF

J gene: TRBJ2-7
clone size: .
D gene: .
V gene: TRBV15
CDR3 DNA: TGTGCCACCAGCAGAGATCGACTAGCCCCGGGGGGCCGAGCGCAGTACTTC
CDR3 protein: CATSRDRLAPGGRAQYF

J gene: TRBJ2-4
clone size: few
D gene: TRBD1
V gene: TRBV5-6
CDR3 DNA: TGTGCCAGCAGCTTGGTTGTGACAGGGAACATTCAGTACTTC
CDR3 protein: CASSLVVTGNIQYF

J gene: TRBJ1-6
clone size: .
D gene: .
V gene: TRBV27
CDR3 DNA: TGTGCCAGCAGTTTACCCCTCGGAGCCCTCCACTTT
CDR3 protein: CASSLPLGALHF

J gene: TRBJ2-4
clone size: .
D gene: .
V gene: TRBV28
CDR3 DNA: TGTGCCAGCAGTTCTCGCCGATTGAGAGGATCATCCAAAAACATTCAGTACTTC
CDR3 protein: CASSSRRLRGSSKNIQYF

J gene: TRBJ2-3
clone size: .
D gene: .
V gene: TRBV2
CDR3 DNA: TGTGCCAGCAGTGACGGGGGAGACGCAGATACGCAGTATTTT
CDR3 protein: CASSDGGDADTQYF

J gene: TRBJ1-1
clone size: once
D gene: TRBD1
V gene: TRBV5-6
CDR3 DNA: TGTGCCAGCAGCCCGGGACAGGGGCGGGGGAACACTGAAGCTTTCTTT
CDR3 protein: CASSPGQGRGNTEAFF

J gene: TRBJ2-1
clone size: .
D gene: TRBD2
V gene: TRBV7-6
CDR3 DNA: TGTGCCAGCAGCTTAGCATCGGGACTAGCTACGAATGAGCAGTTCTTC
CDR3 protein: CASSLASGLATNEQFF

J gene: TRBJ1-2
clone size: .
D gene: .
V gene: TRBV7-3
CDR3 DNA: TGTGCCAGCGGGCAGTTAGCTAACTATGGCTACACCTTC
CDR3 protein: CASGQLANYGYTF

J gene: TRBJ1-2
clone size: .
D gene: .
V gene: TRBV10-3
CDR3 DNA: TGTGCCATCAGTGTGGTCAGGATCTATGGCTACACCTTC
CDR3 protein: CAISVVRIYGYTF

J gene: TRBJ2-1
clone size: few
D gene: TRBD2
V gene: TRBV9
CDR3 DNA: TGTGCCAGCAGCCGGACTAGCTTGGATGAGCAGTTCTTC
CDR3 protein: CASSRTSLDEQFF

J gene: TRBJ1-2
clone size: .
D gene: TRBD1
V gene: TRBV27
CDR3 DNA: TGTGCCAGCAGTTTTCGACAGGGCTGGAGCTACACCTTC
CDR3 protein: CASSFRQGWSYTF

J gene: TRBJ2-1
clone size: .
D gene: TRBD2
V gene: TRBV7-2
CDR3 DNA: TGTGCCAGCAGCTTAGATAGTGCGGGGGGGCAAAATGAGCAGTTCTTC
CDR3 protein: CASSLDSAGGQNEQFF

J gene: TRBJ2-7
clone size: .
D gene: .
V gene: TRBV9
CDR3 DNA: TGTGCCAGCAGCGCTACAGGGGGGGGTCCTGACGAGCAGTACTTC
CDR3 protein: CASSATGGGPDEQYF

J gene: TRBJ2-3
clone size: .
D gene: .
V gene: TRBV5-4
CDR3 DNA: TGTGCCAGCAGCTCGACTTGGACTGAAGATACGCAGTATTTT
CDR3 protein: CASSSTWTEDTQYF

J gene: TRBJ2-1
clone size: .
D gene: .
V gene: TRBV7-2
CDR3 DNA: TGTGCCAGCAGACAGGTACAGGGCCTTAGGGGGGGAGAGAATGAGCAGTTCTTC
CDR3 protein: CASRQVQGLRGGENEQFF

J gene: TRBJ2-7
clone size: .
D gene: TRBD2
V gene: TRBV29-1
CDR3 DNA: TGCAGCGTGGAACTAGCGGCTTCCTACGAGCAGTACTTC
CDR3 protein: CSVELAASYEQYF

J gene: TRBJ2-2
clone size: .
D gene: TRBD1
V gene: TRBV6-5
CDR3 DNA: TGTGCCAGCACCCGGGACAGGGTAAAGCTGTTTTTT
CDR3 protein: CASTRDRVKLFF

J gene: TRBJ2-7
clone size: .
D gene: TRBD1
V gene: TRBV4-1
CDR3 DNA: TGCGCCAGCAGCCAGGGGACAGGGGTCTACGAGCAGTACTTC
CDR3 protein: CASSQGTGVYEQYF

J gene: TRBJ1-5
clone size: .
D gene: .
V gene: TRBV7-8
CDR3 DNA: TGTGCCAGCACCCCCCTCTCGGATCAGCCCCAGCATTTT
CDR3 protein: CASTPLSDQPQHF

J gene: TRBJ2-6
clone size: .
D gene: .
V gene: TRBV9
CDR3 DNA: TGTGCCAGCAGCGGGAGCTCTGGGGCCAACGTCCTGACTTTC
CDR3 protein: CASSGSSGANVLTF

J gene: TRBJ2-5
clone size: .
D gene: TRBD2
V gene: TRBV2
CDR3 DNA: TGTGCCAGCAGTGTAGCGGGAGTACGGGAGACCCAGTACTTC
CDR3 protein: CASSVAGVRETQYF

J gene: TRBJ2-6
clone size: .
D gene: TRBD1
V gene: TRBV6-1
CDR3 DNA: TGTGCCAGCAGTGAGGACGACAGGGGATTCCTCCCCGGGGCCAACGTCCTGACTTTC
CDR3 protein: CASSEDDRGFLPGANVLTF

J gene: TRBJ2-5
clone size: .
D gene: TRBD2
V gene: TRBV18
CDR3 DNA: TGTGCCAGCTCCCCGGGGCGGGGGCAAGAGACCCAGTACTTC
CDR3 protein: CASSPGRGQETQYF

J gene: TRBJ2-2
clone size: .
D gene: TRBD1
V gene: TRBV4-3
CDR3 DNA: TGCGCCAGCAGCCTCACTCTCGACAGGGGGACCGGGGAGCTGTTTTTT
CDR3 protein: CASSLTLDRGTGELFF

J gene: TRBJ1-2
clone size: .
D gene: .
V gene: TRBV5-1
CDR3 DNA: TGCGCCAGCAGCTTGTCCCCCGAGGACTATGGCTACACCTTC
CDR3 protein: CASSLSPEDYGYTF

J gene: TRBJ1-2
clone size: .
D gene: TRBD1
V gene: TRBV7-9
CDR3 DNA: TGTGCCAGCAGCTTGGGACAGGGATTGGAGACTGATGGCTACACCTTC
CDR3 protein: CASSLGQGLETDGYTF

J gene: TRBJ2-7
clone size: few
D gene: TRBD2
V gene: TRBV18
CDR3 DNA: TGTGCCAGCTCACCAATGGGACTAGCGGGAGGAAGGTCCTACGAGCAGTACTTC
CDR3 protein: CASSPMGLAGGRSYEQYF

J gene: TRBJ2-2
clone size: .
D gene: .
V gene: TRBV7-2
CDR3 DNA: TGTGCCAGCAGCCAGGGAGGGGGGGGGACCGGGGAGCTGTTTTTT
CDR3 protein: CASSQGGGGTGELFF

J gene: TRBJ2-7
clone size: .
D gene: TRBD2
V gene: TRBV7-9
CDR3 DNA: TGTGCCAGCAGCTTATCTAGCGGGAATTCCTACGAGCAGTACTTC
CDR3 protein: CASSLSSGNSYEQYF

J gene: TRBJ2-7
clone size: .
D gene: .
V gene: TRBV18
CDR3 DNA: TGTGCCAGCTCACGTGGGTCTTCACAGGCCTCCTACGAGCAGTACTTC
CDR3 protein: CASSRGSSQASYEQYF

J gene: TRBJ2-1
clone size: .
D gene: .
V gene: TRBV7-9
CDR3 DNA: TGTGCCAGCAGCCCCCCTGGGCCTGAGTTCTTC
CDR3 protein: CASSPPGPEFF

J gene: TRBJ2-7
clone size: .
D gene: .
V gene: TRBV6-5
CDR3 DNA: TGTGCCAGCAGTTACGTCTCAGGGAACTACGAGCAGTACTTC
CDR3 protein: CASSYVSGNYEQYF

J gene: TRBJ2-3
clone size: .
D gene: TRBD1
V gene: TRBV6-1
CDR3 DNA: TGTGCCAGCAGTGCGGATCCGGGACAGGGAACAGATACGCAGTATTTT
CDR3 protein: CASSADPGQGTDTQYF

J gene: TRBJ2-3
clone size: .
D gene: TRBD1
V gene: TRBV5-1
CDR3 DNA: TGCGCCAGCAGGACAGGGTATGGGGATACGCAGTATTTT
CDR3 protein: CASRTGYGDTQYF

J gene: TRBJ2-1
clone size: .
D gene: TRBD2
V gene: TRBV19
CDR3 DNA: TGTGCCAGTAGCTCCCCCCGGGACTACTTCTACAATGAGCAGTTCTTC
CDR3 protein: CASSSPRDYFYNEQFF

J gene: TRBJ2-1
clone size: .
D gene: TRBD2
V gene: TRBV7-9
CDR3 DNA: TGTGCCAGCAGCCCCGGGACTAGCGATTTCCTCAATGAGCAGTTCTTC
CDR3 protein: CASSPGTSDFLNEQFF

J gene: TRBJ2-3
clone size: .
D gene: TRBD2
V gene: TRBV4-3
CDR3 DNA: TGCGCCAGCAGCACCGGGACTAGCGGGAATACGCAGTATTTT
CDR3 protein: CASSTGTSGNTQYF

J gene: TRBJ2-3
clone size: .
D gene: TRBD2
V gene: TRBV5-6
CDR3 DNA: TGTGCCAGCAGCTTGACCTGGACTAGCGGGATGGGCACAGATACGCAGTATTTT
CDR3 protein: CASSLTWTSGMGTDTQYF

J gene: TRBJ2-7
clone size: .
D gene: TRBD2
V gene: TRBV6-5
CDR3 DNA: TGTGCCAGCAGGTCACTAGCGGGAGGGAGGGGCGAGCAGTACTTC
CDR3 protein: CASRSLAGGRGEQYF

J gene: TRBJ2-3
clone size: .
D gene: .
V gene: TRBV2
CDR3 DNA: TGTGCCAGCAGATGGGGGGGCACAGATACGCAGTATTTT
CDR3 protein: CASRWGGTDTQYF